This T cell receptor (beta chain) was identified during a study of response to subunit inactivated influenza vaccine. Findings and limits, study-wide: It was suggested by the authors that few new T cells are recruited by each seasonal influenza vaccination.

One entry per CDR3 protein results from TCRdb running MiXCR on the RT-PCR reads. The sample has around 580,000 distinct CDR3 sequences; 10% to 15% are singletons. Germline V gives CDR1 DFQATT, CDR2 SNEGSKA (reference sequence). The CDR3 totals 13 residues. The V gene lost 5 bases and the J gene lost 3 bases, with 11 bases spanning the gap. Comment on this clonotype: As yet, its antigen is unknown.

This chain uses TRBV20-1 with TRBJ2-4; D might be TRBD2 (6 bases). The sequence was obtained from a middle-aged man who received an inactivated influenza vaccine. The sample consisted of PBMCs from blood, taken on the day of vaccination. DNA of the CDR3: TGCAGTGCTCCGGGAGTGGGCAAAAACATTCAGTACTTC. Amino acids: CSAPGVGKNIQYF.